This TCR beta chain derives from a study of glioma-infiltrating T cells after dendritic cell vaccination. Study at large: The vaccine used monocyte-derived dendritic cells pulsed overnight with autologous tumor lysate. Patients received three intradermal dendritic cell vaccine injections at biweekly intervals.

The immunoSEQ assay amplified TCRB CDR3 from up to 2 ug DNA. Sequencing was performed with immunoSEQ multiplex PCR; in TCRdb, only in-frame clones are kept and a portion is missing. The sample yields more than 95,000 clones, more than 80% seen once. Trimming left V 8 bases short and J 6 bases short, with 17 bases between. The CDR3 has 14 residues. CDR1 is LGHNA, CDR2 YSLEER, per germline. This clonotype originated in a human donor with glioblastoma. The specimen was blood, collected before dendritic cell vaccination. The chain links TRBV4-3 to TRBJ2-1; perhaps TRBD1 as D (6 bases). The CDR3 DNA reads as TGCGCCAGCTCCCAACACAGGGAGATCAATGAGCAGTTCTTC. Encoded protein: CASSQHREINEQFF.